These 30 T cell receptor beta chains were sequenced from one sample in a study of ipilimumab plus nivolumab after autologous stem cell transplantation. Profiling relied on immunoSEQ multiplex PCR, and the TCRdb table lists in-frame clones only, not all of them. The table has fewer than 85,000 clones, approximately 83% seen once; the top ten hold roughly 2%. The source material was PBMCs, sampled in a trial of ipilimumab plus nivolumab as post-transplant consolidation. The origin of the receptors is a male donor with diffuse large B-cell lymphoma.

The chain carries TRBV20-1 and TRBJ2-7; D perhaps matches TRBD2 (5 bases). The CDR3 is 11 amino acids. Germline CDR1 reads DFQATT; CDR2 reads SNEGSKA (reference sequence). V lost 0 bases to trimming and J lost 7 bases, with 7 bases between them. This CDR3 reads CSARDRREQYF. The CDR3 region has the DNA TGCAGTGCTAGAGATAGGAGGGAGCAGTACTTC.

The chain links TRBV19 to TRBJ1-5, with TRBD1 as a possible D gene (5 bases). This CDR3 is 13 amino acids long. Germline V gene data show CDR1 as LNHDA and CDR2 as SQIVND (reference sequence). With 6 bases removed from V and 6 bases from J, the gap between germline ends came to 12 bases. CDR3 amino acids: CASSGTLGQPQHF. The DNA for the CDR3 is TGTGCCAGTAGCGGGACTCTGGGTCAGCCCCAGCATTTT.

V and J are TRBV14 and TRBJ1-4, with TRBD1 as a possible D gene (5 bases). The germline gives CDR1 SGHDN, CDR2 FVKESK. Trimming shortened V by 1 base and J by 5 bases, and 11 bases separated the two germline ends. The CDR3 is made up of 15 amino acids. The CDR3 DNA is TGTGCCAGCAGCCAAGCCGGGACGGCAAATGAAAAACTGTTTTTT. Residues: CASSQAGTANEKLFF.

V gene TRBV7-8 combines with J gene TRBJ2-7; possible D gene TRBD1, 6 bases. Germline V gene sequence: CDR1 SGHVS, CDR2 FQNEAQ. The CDR3 is 15 residues long. Trimming stripped 0 bases from V and 3 bases from J, with 12 bases between. The CDR3 reads CASSLAPGHFYEQYF. CDR3 nucleotides: TGTGCCAGCAGCTTAGCCCCGGGACACTTCTACGAGCAGTACTTC.

This rearrangement joins TRBV29-1 to TRBJ2-1; D might be TRBD1 or TRBD2, each matching 5 bases. The CDR3 runs to 9 residues. V lost 3 bases to trimming and J lost 16 bases, with 10 bases between them. CDR1 and CDR2 from the germline V gene are SQVTM and ANQGSEA. The CDR3 nucleotides read TGCAGCGTTGACGAGGGGCGATTCTTC. Protein: CSVDEGRFF.

This chain uses TRBV6-4 with TRBJ1-1; D gene unclear. This CDR3 has 14 residues. The V end was cut by 4 bases, the J end by 1 base, with 10 bases between. Germline values: CDR1 MRHNA, CDR2 SNTAGT. Here the CDR3 DNA reads TGTGCCAGCAGTGCCCGTGCGGGGAACACTGAAGCTTTCTTT. Translating it yields CASSARAGNTEAFF.

This sequence joins TRBV2 and TRBJ1-4; D is possibly TRBD1 (5 bases). The CDR3 contains 13 residues. Germline CDR1 reads SNHLY; CDR2 reads FYNNEI. Trimming stripped 5 bases from V and 5 bases from J, with 9 bases between. The CDR3: CASSPGQNEKLFF. The CDR3 bases are TGTGCCAGCAGTCCAGGGCAGAATGAAAAACTGTTTTTT. Variable domain in full (rest from reference TRBV2 and TRBJ1-4): EPEVTQTPSHQVTQMGQEVILRCVPISNHLYFYWYRQILGQKVEFLVSFYNNEISEKSEIFDDQFSVERPDGSNFTLKIRSTKLEDSAMYFCASSPGQNEKLFFGSGTQLSVL.

This clone has only one observation. The gene calls are TRBV11-2 and TRBJ1-4; the D gene is possibly TRBD1 (5 bases). V was pared by 5 bases and J by 0 bases, with 16 bases between. This CDR3 has 17 amino acids. Germline V gives CDR1 SGHAT, CDR2 FQNNGV. As DNA, the CDR3 is TGTGCCAGCAGCCTGAAGTCGGGGGTTTCAACTAATGAAAAACTGTTTTTT. It codes for CASSLKSGVSTNEKLFF.

This clone was observed a handful of times. The V and J genes are TRBV4-1 and TRBJ2-3, with a possible D match to TRBD2 (5 bases). Germline loops: CDR1 MGHRA, CDR2 YSYEKL. The ends were cut back, 1 base at V and 6 bases at J, with 14 bases in the middle. This CDR3 contains 15 residues. CDR3 DNA sequence: TGCGCCAGCAGCCAAGTATCCCTAGCCGAGGATACGCAGTATTTT. Translating gives CASSQVSLAEDTQYF.

V is TRBV29-1 and J is TRBJ2-7; D not resolved. Looked up from germline, CDR1 is SQVTM and CDR2 is ANQGSEA. V was shortened by 4 bases and J by 2 bases, with 15 bases between the two germline ends. The CDR3 is 14 amino acids. CDR3 DNA: TGCAGCGTTGGTTCACGGCAGAATACCTACGAGCAGTACTTC. Encoded protein: CSVGSRQNTYEQYF.

This chain uses TRBV19 with TRBJ2-3; perhaps TRBD1 as D (6 bases). CDR1 and CDR2 from the germline V gene are LNHDA and SQIVND (reference sequence). Trimming removed 6 bases from V and 3 bases from J, with 10 bases in between. This CDR3 contains 13 residues. CDR3 in amino acids: CASRARGTDTQYF. DNA for the CDR3: TGTGCCAGTAGAGCCAGGGGAACAGATACGCAGTATTTT.

This clone showed up just a few times. The V call is TRBV5-4, the J call TRBJ1-1; tentative D call: TRBD1 (6 bases). With 1 base removed from V and 0 bases from J, the gap between germline ends came to 7 bases. This CDR3 comprises 14 residues. The V gene's germline CDR1 is SGHNT and CDR2 YYREEE (reference sequence). CDR3 loop: CASSLTGLNTEAFF. In DNA, the CDR3 is TGTGCCAGCAGCTTGACAGGGTTGAACACTGAAGCTTTCTTT.

The chain couples TRBV19 to TRBJ1-2, with D possibly being TRBD1 (6 bases). The V end lost 5 bases, the J end lost 4 bases, and 17 bases lay between the germline ends. The CDR3 runs 15 residues. The germline V gene encodes CDR1 LNHDA and CDR2 SQIVND (reference sequence). The CDR3 DNA reads as TGTGCCAGTAGTTCTGGGACAACGGGGGTCTATGGCTACACCTTC. It codes for CASSSGTTGVYGYTF. The variable domain in full, with the rest retrieved from reference TRBV19 and TRBJ1-2, is DGGITQSPKYLFRKEGQNVTLSCEQNLNHDAMYWYRQDPGQGLRLIYYSQIVNDFQKGDIAEGYSVSREKKESFPLTVTSAQKNPTAFYLCASSSGTTGVYGYTFGSGTRLTVV.

This clone was detected once. This chain connects TRBV18 to TRBJ1-5; TRBD1 agrees at 9 bases. The CDR3 consists of 16 residues. V was pared by 3 bases and J by 0 bases, with 3 bases of the junction left unmatched. Germline lookup yields CDR1 KGHSH and CDR2 LQKENI. CDR3 region: CASSPGQGYSNQPQHF. CDR3 sequence (DNA): TGTGCCAGCTCACCGGGACAGGGTTATAGCAATCAGCCCCAGCATTTT.

The chain links TRBV6-5 to TRBJ2-5; 8 bases agree with TRBD1. J was trimmed by 3 bases and V by 0 bases; bases with no gene match: 3. CDR1 and CDR2 (germline): MNHEY, SVGAGI. CDR3 length equals 15 residues. Here the CDR3 DNA reads TGTGCCAGCAGTTACTCGGCAGGGGGCAAAGAGACCCAGTACTTC. It is translated as CASSYSAGGKETQYF.

The count of this clone is one. This rearrangement joins TRBV5-1 to TRBJ2-7; the match to TRBD2 covers 7 bases. The CDR3 covers 14 residues. The ends lost 3 bases at V and 2 bases at J; junction bases unmatched: 5. The germline V gene has CDR1 SGHRS and CDR2 YFSETQ. CDR3 in amino acids: CASSSGLEPYEQYF. The DNA of the CDR3 is TGCGCCAGCAGCTCAGGACTAGAACCCTACGAGCAGTACTTC.

This rearrangement joins TRBV7-2 to TRBJ1-1; 8 bases line up with TRBD1. Germline assignment: CDR1 SGHTA and CDR2 FQGNSA. This CDR3 spans 14 amino acids. V lost 5 bases, J lost 4 bases, and 6 bases stayed unmatched. For the CDR3, the DNA is TGTGCCAGCAGCCCGACACAGGGGGGCACTGAAGCTTTCTTT. Its translation is CASSPTQGGTEAFF.

The V call is TRBV6-5, the J call TRBJ1-1, with D perhaps TRBD1 (6 bases). Germline values: CDR1 MNHEY, CDR2 SVGAGI. Between the trimmed V and J ends, which lost 5 bases and 2 bases, there was a span of 9 bases. The CDR3 has 13 amino acids. The CDR3 DNA follows: TGTGCCAGCAGTGACAGGATCAACACTGAAGCTTTCTTT. Protein sequence: CASSDRINTEAFF.

Here the CDR3 reads CASSSLAGQGYEQYF. The CDR3 coding sequence is TGTGCCAGTAGTTCTCTAGCAGGACAGGGCTACGAGCAGTACTTC. The V and J genes are TRBV19 and TRBJ2-7; 8 bases map to TRBD1. CDR3 size: 15 residues. V was clipped by 5 bases and J by 3 bases; unmatched bases: 9. The germline CDR1 and CDR2 sequences are LNHDA and SQIVND (reference sequence).

This chain links TRBV2 with TRBJ1-2, with D hard to call. V lost 8 bases and J 8 bases, leaving 21 bases between the germline ends. This CDR3 is built from 14 residues. CDR1 SNHLY and CDR2 FYNNEI come from the germline V gene. CDR3 region: CASGTALLFGGYTF. The CDR3 nucleotides read TGTGCCAGCGGAACGGCCCTTTTGTTCGGGGGCTACACCTTC.

The chain is built from TRBV10-3 and TRBJ2-1; D may be TRBD2 (7 bases). In germline, CDR1 is ENHRY, CDR2 SYGVKD. V dropped 8 bases and J dropped 9 bases, with 20 bases sitting between them. The length of the CDR3 is 14 residues. The CDR3, as DNA: TGTGCCATCCAGACCGGGATGAGGGGGGGTGAGCAGTTCTTC. Its translation is CAIQTGMRGGEQFF.

The chain employs TRBV6-6 and TRBJ1-5; a possible D gene is TRBD1 (6 bases). This CDR3 spans 14 amino acids. In germline, CDR1 is MNHNY, CDR2 SVGAGI (reference sequence). The V gene lost 6 bases and the J gene lost 5 bases, with 14 bases spanning the gap. The CDR3 is CASSRGTLYQPQHF. CDR3 coding DNA: TGTGCCAGCAGCCGCGGGACACTTTATCAGCCCCAGCATTTT.

This clone was recorded many times. V gene TRBV27 combines with J gene TRBJ1-2, with TRBD1 matching 8 bases. Germline CDR1 reads MNHEY; CDR2 reads SMNVEV (reference sequence). Unmatched junction bases numbered 3, after V lost 6 bases and J lost 3 bases. The CDR3 has 13 residues. The CDR3, as DNA: TGTGCCAGCAGACAGGGGGTGGACTATGGCTACACCTTC. This encodes CASRQGVDYGYTF.

The chain uses TRBV5-8 and TRBJ2-7, with D hard to call. Trimming pared 2 bases from V and 3 bases from J, leaving 9 bases between. Looked up from germline, CDR1 is SGHTS and CDR2 is YDEGEE. The length of the CDR3 is 13 residues. CDR3 bases: TGTGCCAGCAGCTTTAAGAGCTACTACGAGCAGTACTTC. Protein: CASSFKSYYEQYF.

The genes are TRBV10-3 and TRBJ2-1; D gene uncertain. Trimming removed 5 bases from V and 5 bases from J, with 13 bases in between. Germline assignment: CDR1 ENHRY and CDR2 SYGVKD. This CDR3 has 14 residues. The CDR3 here is CAISNQLTDNEQFF. In DNA form, the CDR3 reads TGTGCCATCAGTAACCAACTCACAGACAATGAGCAGTTCTTC.

This clone was seen only a few times. The V call is TRBV6-5, the J call TRBJ1-6, with D uncertain. V dropped 5 bases and J dropped 14 bases, with 16 bases sitting between them. There are 13 residues in the CDR3. Germline lookup yields CDR1 MNHEY and CDR2 SVGAGI. The CDR3 bases are TGTGCCAGCAGTCGCCAAGGGTACCCGGCCCTCCACTTT. Translation: CASSRQGYPALHF.

The chain carries TRBV2 and TRBJ1-5; D is uncertain. In germline, CDR1 is SNHLY, CDR2 FYNNEI. CDR3 length equals 16 residues. V was trimmed by 1 base and J by 0 bases, leaving 10 bases between them. CDR3 DNA: TGTGCCAGCAGTGAAGGGGCAGACTTTAGCAATCAGCCCCAGCATTTT. Residues: CASSEGADFSNQPQHF.

The chain recombines TRBV19 with TRBJ2-3; D gene ambiguous. The CDR3 has 14 residues. The V end was cut by 3 bases, the J end by 6 bases, with 13 bases between. The germline gives CDR1 LNHDA, CDR2 SQIVND (reference sequence). CDR3 nucleotides: TGTGCCAGTAGTATCAGCAGCAGTGGGGATACGCAGTATTTT. Its protein is CASSISSSGDTQYF.

The V call is TRBV29-1, the J call TRBJ1-2, with 8 bases that match TRBD1. Germline V gene sequence: CDR1 SQVTM, CDR2 ANQGSEA. The CDR3 runs 14 residues. J gave up 6 bases and V 6 bases, and 12 bases lay outside the gene matches. The CDR3 spells CSVPFSGQGDGYTF. The CDR3 DNA reads as TGCAGCGTGCCGTTCTCCGGACAGGGTGATGGCTACACCTTC. The full variable domain, with the rest looked up from reference TRBV29-1 and TRBJ1-2, is SAVISQKPSRDICQRGTSLTIQCQVDSQVTMMFWYRQQPGQSLTLIATANQGSEATYESGFVIDKFPISRPNLTFSTLTVSNMSPEDSSIYLCSVPFSGQGDGYTFGSGTRLTVV.

In this sample, this clone turned up a few times. V gene TRBV19 combines with J gene TRBJ1-2, with 10 bases identical to TRBD1. Germline values: CDR1 LNHDA, CDR2 SQIVND (reference sequence). With V trimmed by 4 bases and J by 4 bases, 6 bases remained unmatched. CDR3 size: 15 residues. This CDR3 reads CASSTWDRGAYGYTF. The CDR3 nucleotides are TGTGCCAGTAGTACCTGGGACAGGGGTGCCTATGGCTACACCTTC.